A selection of T cell receptor beta chains follows, all from one sample in a study of blood T cell repertoires in COVID-19. The assay was immunoSEQ multiplex PCR, and TCRdb's table has in-frame clones only and misses some. The profile covers under 150,000 clones, with around four fifths appearing a single time and approximately 2.7% taken by the ten largest. Sequences were obtained from peripheral blood. The receptors derive from a woman between 40 and 55 years old with active or convalescent COVID-19. The CDR3 runs from the conserved cysteine through the conserved F or W. D genes are given only for firm matches. Size tells how often a clone was seen (once, few, many) or the class of an expanded clone, and some rows leave it out.

clone_size: NA
d_call: NA
cdr3_length: 19
j_call: TRBJ2-7
v_call: TRBV6-2/TRBV6-3
cdr3_aa: CASSYSTQWAGTPSYEQYF
cdr3_nt: TGTGCCAGCAGTTACTCTACTCAATGGGCGGGTACACCCTCCTACGAGCAGTACTTC

clone_size: NA
d_call: TRBD2
cdr3_length: 15
j_call: TRBJ2-7
v_call: TRBV5-5
cdr3_aa: CASSPRTSGSYEQYF
cdr3_nt: TGTGCCAGCAGCCCGCGGACTAGCGGGTCCTACGAGCAGTACTTC

clone_size: NA
d_call: NA
cdr3_length: 11
j_call: TRBJ2-3
v_call: TRBV6-5
cdr3_aa: CASSRADTQYF
cdr3_nt: TGTGCCAGCAGTCGGGCAGATACGCAGTATTTT

clone_size: few
d_call: TRBD1
cdr3_length: 14
j_call: TRBJ1-2
v_call: TRBV5-6
cdr3_aa: CASSFGTGNDGYTF
cdr3_nt: TGTGCCAGCAGCTTCGGGACAGGGAATGATGGCTACACCTTC

clone_size: few
d_call: NA
cdr3_length: 13
j_call: TRBJ1-2
v_call: TRBV28
cdr3_aa: CASSLRGARGYTF
cdr3_nt: TGTGCCAGCAGTTTACGGGGGGCGCGGGGCTACACCTTC

clone_size: NA
d_call: TRBD1
cdr3_length: 14
j_call: TRBJ1-2
v_call: TRBV6-6
cdr3_aa: CASTVLGQNYGYTF
cdr3_nt: TGTGCCAGCACCGTATTGGGACAGAACTATGGCTACACCTTC

clone_size: NA
d_call: NA
cdr3_length: 13
j_call: TRBJ2-5
v_call: TRBV12-5
cdr3_aa: CASGPGNQETQYF
cdr3_nt: TGTGCTAGTGGTCCGGGAAACCAAGAGACCCAGTACTTC

clone_size: NA
d_call: NA
cdr3_length: 12
j_call: TRBJ1-2
v_call: TRBV28
cdr3_aa: CASSLSASGYTF
cdr3_nt: TGTGCCAGCAGTTTGTCGGCTAGTGGCTACACCTTC

clone_size: NA
d_call: NA
cdr3_length: 15
j_call: TRBJ1-5
v_call: TRBV6-6
cdr3_aa: CASREQGFSNQPQHF
cdr3_nt: TGTGCCAGCAGGGAACAGGGTTTTAGCAATCAGCCCCAGCATTTT

clone_size: NA
d_call: NA
cdr3_length: 13
j_call: TRBJ1-1
v_call: TRBV19
cdr3_aa: CASSIGRGTEAFF
cdr3_nt: TGTGCCAGTAGTATCGGTCGAGGGACTGAAGCTTTCTTT

clone_size: NA
d_call: NA
cdr3_length: 13
j_call: TRBJ2-5
v_call: TRBV24-1
cdr3_aa: CATSRGRGETQYF
cdr3_nt: TGTGCCACCAGTAGGGGGAGGGGAGAGACCCAGTACTTC

clone_size: NA
d_call: TRBD1
cdr3_length: 14
j_call: TRBJ1-2
v_call: TRBV2
cdr3_aa: CASSADRGIDGYTF
cdr3_nt: TGTGCCAGCAGTGCGGACAGGGGGATCGATGGCTACACCTTC

clone_size: NA
d_call: NA
cdr3_length: 16
j_call: TRBJ2-5
v_call: TRBV5-5
cdr3_aa: CASSLALIRARETQYF
cdr3_nt: TGTGCCAGCAGCTTGGCCTTGATCAGGGCCCGGGAGACCCAGTACTTC

clone_size: NA
d_call: NA
cdr3_length: 16
j_call: TRBJ1-4
v_call: TRBV5-1
cdr3_aa: CASSLQGTRTNEKLFF
cdr3_nt: TGCGCCAGCAGCCTGCAGGGAACACGGACTAATGAAAAACTGTTTTTT

clone_size: NA
d_call: NA
cdr3_length: 14
j_call: TRBJ2-7
v_call: TRBV7-9
cdr3_aa: CASSLTGLSYEQYF
cdr3_nt: TGTGCCAGCAGCTTAACGGGACTCTCCTACGAGCAGTACTTC

clone_size: NA
d_call: NA
cdr3_length: 12
j_call: TRBJ1-2
v_call: TRBV6-5
cdr3_aa: CASSYDRAGYTF
cdr3_nt: TGTGCCAGCAGTTACGACAGAGCCGGCTACACCTTC